These T cell receptor beta chains were read from a single sample in a study of T cells in Graves' hyperthyroidism and ophthalmopathy. TCRdb re-analysed the multiplex PCR reads in MiXCR, keeping a single row per CDR3 protein. The data contain under 350,000 distinct CDR3 sequences, about 18% of them singletons. Sequencing was done on a sample of blood. The origin of the receptors is a woman in her sixties with Graves' ophthalmopathy. Both conserved end residues are part of each CDR3. A D gene is named only where the DNA matches it firmly. Not every row has a clone size; where given, it reads once, few, many or a size class.

j_gene | v_gene | d_gene | abundance | CDR3aa | CDR3nt
TRBJ2-7 | TRBV4-1 | . | few | CASSQDEGGWREQYF | TGCGCCAGCAGCCAAGATGAGGGGGGTTGGCGCGAGCAGTACTTC
TRBJ2-7 | TRBV7-2 | TRBD1 | many | CASSLVSQGDLEQYF | TGTGCCAGCAGCTTAGTATCGCAGGGGGATCTCGAGCAGTACTTC
TRBJ2-7 | TRBV24-1 | . | many | CATINLGGTGAYEQYF | TGTGCCACCATCAACCTGGGGGGGACAGGAGCCTACGAGCAGTACTTC
TRBJ2-7 | TRBV7-2 | . | many | CASSFSRSYEQYF | TGTGCCAGCAGCTTCAGCAGATCCTACGAGCAGTACTTC
TRBJ2-2 | TRBV7-2 | TRBD1 | many | CASSLRTGNTGELFF | TGTGCCAGCAGCTTAAGGACAGGGAACACCGGGGAGCTGTTTTTT
TRBJ1-2 | TRBV19 | . | few | CASSISTTGYGYTF | TGTGCCAGTAGTATTTCGACGACCGGCTATGGCTACACCTTC
TRBJ1-6 | TRBV4-3 | TRBD1 | once | CASSHVLPGQRGSPLHF | TGCGCCAGCAGCCATGTATTACCGGGACAGCGGGGTTCACCCCTCCACTTT
TRBJ2-2 | TRBV20-1 | TRBD1 | many | CSAYKGTANTGELFF | TGCAGTGCTTACAAGGGGACAGCGAACACCGGGGAGCTGTTTTTT
TRBJ2-5 | TRBV18 | . | many | CASSPRAQETQYF | TGTGCCAGCTCACCACGGGCGCAAGAGACCCAGTACTTC
TRBJ1-2 | TRBV12-5 | . | many | CASGPGTSGGSLGYTF | TGTGCTAGTGGTCCAGGGACCAGTGGTGGTTCGCTTGGCTACACCTTC
TRBJ2-1 | TRBV24-1 | TRBD1 | many | CATSDLPPRDRGRRGNEQFF | TGTGCCACCAGTGATTTGCCCCCCCGGGACAGGGGGCGGCGGGGCAATGAGCAGTTCTTC
TRBJ1-4 | TRBV28 | . | . | CASSLGTGVNEKLFF | TGTGCCAGCAGTCTCGGGACCGGAGTTAATGAAAAACTGTTTTTT
TRBJ1-4 | TRBV15 | TRBD1 | few | CATSGAPTGRNEKLFF | TGTGCCACCAGCGGTGCCCCGACAGGGAGAAATGAAAAACTGTTTTTT
TRBJ1-2 | TRBV28 | TRBD1 | many | CASSLPGTGGNGYTF | TGTGCCAGCAGTCTCCCCGGGACAGGGGGAAACGGCTACACCTTC
TRBJ2-4 | TRBV5-6 | TRBD1 | . | CASSLGPGQGNIQYF | TGTGCCAGCAGCTTGGGACCGGGACAGGGAAACATTCAGTACTTC
TRBJ2-1 | TRBV6-1 | TRBD2 | . | CASRTSGRDEQFF | TGTGCCAGCAGGACTAGCGGGAGGGATGAGCAGTTCTTC
TRBJ2-2 | TRBV25-1 | TRBD2 | . | CASSALGGTSGRATGELFF | TGTGCCAGCAGTGCCCTCGGAGGGACTAGCGGGAGGGCCACCGGGGAGCTGTTTTTT
TRBJ2-5 | TRBV5-1 | . | many | CASSLEAGKETQYF | TGCGCCAGCAGCTTGGAGGCGGGGAAAGAGACCCAGTACTTC
TRBJ2-7 | TRBV7-3 | TRBD1 | few | CASSSAGTGGSHEQYF | TGTGCCAGCAGCTCCGCCGGGACAGGGGGCTCCCACGAGCAGTACTTC
TRBJ2-7 | TRBV28 | TRBD1 | few | CASSLAPGQGKSEQYF | TGTGCCAGCAGTCTCGCTCCGGGACAGGGGAAGAGCGAGCAGTACTTC
TRBJ2-5 | TRBV12-3/TRBV12-4 | . | many | CASSLAYLGGKETQYF | TGTGCCAGCAGTTTAGCGTATTTGGGGGGAAAAGAGACCCAGTACTTC
TRBJ2-1 | TRBV5-1 | . | many | CASSLHQGGGSYNEQFF | TGCGCCAGCAGCTTGCATCAGGGAGGCGGCTCCTACAATGAGCAGTTCTTC
TRBJ2-6 | TRBV19 | . | few | CASSPGPGDVLTF | TGTGCCAGTAGTCCTGGACCAGGGGACGTCCTGACTTTC
TRBJ2-2 | TRBV19 | . | . | CASSTPTRRAGELFF | TGTGCCAGTAGTACCCCCACGAGGAGGGCCGGGGAGCTGTTTTTT
TRBJ1-1 | TRBV7-9 | TRBD1 | many | CASSLPGGAGDTEAFF | TGTGCCAGCAGCTTACCAGGGGGCGCCGGAGACACTGAAGCTTTCTTT
TRBJ1-2 | TRBV20-1 | TRBD1 | . | CSATDRTGGTYGYTF | TGCAGTGCAACGGATCGGACAGGGGGTACCTATGGCTACACCTTC
TRBJ2-7 | TRBV11-1 | . | many | CASSPGAVGRLSHEQYF | TGTGCCAGCAGCCCCGGTGCAGTGGGAAGGCTTAGCCACGAGCAGTACTTC
TRBJ1-2 | TRBV27 | TRBD1 | . | CASSAEGQGFNYGYTF | TGTGCCAGCAGTGCCGAGGGACAGGGGTTTAACTATGGCTACACCTTC
TRBJ1-5 | TRBV20-1 | . | . | CSARDASAPQHF | TGCAGTGCTAGAGATGCCTCGGCGCCCCAGCATTTT
TRBJ2-7 | TRBV11-2 | TRBD2 | . | CASSLDMPRGETSYEQYF | TGTGCCAGCAGCTTAGATATGCCCCGGGGGGAAACATCCTACGAGCAGTACTTC
TRBJ1-1 | TRBV5-1 | . | many | CASSMAGMNTEAFF | TGCGCCAGCAGCATGGCAGGGATGAACACTGAAGCTTTCTTT
TRBJ2-1 | TRBV28 | . | many | CASSNRGGLNNEQFF | TGTGCCAGCAGTAACAGGGGGGGTTTGAATAATGAGCAGTTCTTC
TRBJ2-1 | TRBV7-6 | TRBD2 | many | CASSLGTSGGNEQFF | TGTGCCAGCAGCTTAGGGACTAGTGGAGGCAATGAGCAGTTCTTC
TRBJ1-2 | TRBV5-1 | . | . | CASSLGPVGYTF | TGTGCCAGCAGCTTGGGCCCGGTTGGCTACACCTTC
TRBJ1-1 | TRBV28 | . | many | CASSSSLNTEAFF | TGTGCCAGCAGTTCCAGCCTGAACACTGAAGCTTTCTTT
TRBJ2-1 | TRBV9 | TRBD2 | . | CASSVDGQGLADRHQFF | TGTGCCAGCAGCGTAGACGGACAGGGACTAGCGGACAGGCATCAGTTCTTC
TRBJ2-3 | TRBV11-3 | TRBD2 | many | CASSPGLAGSLVDTQYF | TGTGCCAGCAGCCCGGGACTAGCGGGTTCACTAGTGGATACGCAGTATTTT
TRBJ1-2 | TRBV20-1 | . | few | CSAPRDTDYGYTF | TGCAGTGCTCCCCGGGACACCGACTATGGCTACACCTTC
TRBJ1-2 | TRBV18 | . | many | CASSPTTDRYGYTF | TGTGCCAGCTCACCAACGACCGATCGGTATGGCTACACCTTC
TRBJ2-1 | TRBV7-2 | TRBD1 | many | CASSFRTGGNEQFF | TGTGCCAGCAGCTTCCGGACAGGGGGCAATGAGCAGTTCTTC
TRBJ2-7 | TRBV6-1 | TRBD1 | . | CASASGTGSYEQYF | TGTGCCAGCGCCTCCGGGACAGGGTCCTACGAGCAGTACTTC